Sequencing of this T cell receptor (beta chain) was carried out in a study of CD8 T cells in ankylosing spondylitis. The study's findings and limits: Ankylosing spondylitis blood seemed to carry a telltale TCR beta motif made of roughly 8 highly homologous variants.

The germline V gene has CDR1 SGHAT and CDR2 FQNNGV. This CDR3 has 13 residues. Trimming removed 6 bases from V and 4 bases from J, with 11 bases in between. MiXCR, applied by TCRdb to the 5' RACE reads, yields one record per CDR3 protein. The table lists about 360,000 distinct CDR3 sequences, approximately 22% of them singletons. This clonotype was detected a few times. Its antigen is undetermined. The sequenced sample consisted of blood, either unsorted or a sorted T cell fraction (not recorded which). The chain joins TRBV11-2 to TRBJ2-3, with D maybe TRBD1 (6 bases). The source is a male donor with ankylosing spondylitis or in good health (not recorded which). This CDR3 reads CASSGWGPDTQYF. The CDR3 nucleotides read TGTGCCAGCAGTGGTTGGGGGCCAGATACGCAGTATTTT.